This TCR beta chain was found in a study of cytomegalovirus exposure and HLA in healthy donors. Only a few counts were recorded for this clone. This CDR3 comprises 15 residues. Looked up from germline, CDR1 is LNHDA and CDR2 is SQIVND (reference sequence). The V and J ends lost 3 bases and 5 bases respectively, with 14 bases between them. The study ran its PCR with 60 Vbeta and 13 Jbeta primers. Only in-frame clones appear in the TCRdb table, and some are missing; sequencing was by immunoSEQ multiplex PCR. The sample includes approximately 77,000 clones, 60% to 80% of them seen just once. What was sequenced was PBMCs. This chain uses TRBV19 with TRBJ1-5, with a weak D call TRBD1 (5 bases). The origin of this receptor is a woman between 35 and 50 years old in good health and CMV-seronegative. The CDR3 loop reads CASSIDREGHQPQHF. CDR3 DNA sequence: TGTGCCAGTAGTATCGATAGGGAGGGACATCAGCCCCAGCATTTT.